This paragraph reports one T cell receptor beta chain. Its target is unknown. Germline lookup yields CDR1 SQVTM and CDR2 ANQGSEA. The CDR3 covers 13 residues. The germline V and J ends were trimmed by 3 bases and 4 bases, with 12 bases remaining between them. The data were taken from a study of cytomegalovirus exposure and HLA in healthy donors. PCR used 60 Vbeta primers and 13 Jbeta primers. Methods used by the authors: Around 9.9 million shared chains were among the 65 million to 85 million unique TCR beta chains that a later analysis counted. This table comes from immunoSEQ multiplex PCR, and its TCRdb copy is limited to in-frame clones, with some not included. That table furnishes V, J and clone size, whereas the DNA furnished D and trimming. The top ten clones hold 4.5% to 6% of a sample with about 180,000 clones, around three quarters of them seen once. Overall study results and limits: Productive rates of about 87% or about 30% were seen for most TCR beta V segments in an earlier analysis. Indistinguishable V segments, including TRBV6-2 and TRBV6-3, were excluded. Common viral pathogens seemed, in a later analysis, to connect with several of the most significant clusters.

The sequenced sample consisted of PBMCs. The chain couples TRBV29-1 to TRBJ2-5; D possibly corresponds to TRBD2 (6 bases). The TCR sequence derives from a man aged 40-50 years in good health and CMV-seronegative. The CDR3 loop is CSVDGAGIETQYF. The CDR3 region has the DNA TGCAGCGTTGACGGGGCGGGGATAGAGACCCAGTACTTC.